The 27 T cell receptor beta chains below were found in one sample sequenced in a study of cytomegalovirus exposure and HLA in healthy donors. Some clones are missing from TCRdb's copy, which holds only in-frame ones; the method was immunoSEQ multiplex PCR. Found here are some 160,000 clones, more than 85% of them singletons; the top ten hold 0.55% to 0.8%. Specimen: PBMCs. The receptors originated from a man between 18 and 35 years old in good health and CMV-seronegative.

As DNA, the CDR3 is TGTGCCAGCAGTCTCGACACGGACAGGATGAGTCGTAATTCACCCCTCCACTTT. Translated: CASSLDTDRMSRNSPLHF. V is TRBV27 and J is TRBJ1-6; 7 nucleotides line up with TRBD1. The germline V gene has CDR1 MNHEY and CDR2 SMNVEV (reference sequence). This CDR3 region has 18 residues. The J segment lost 6 bases and the V segment lost 5 bases, leaving 16 bases of the junction unmatched.

In its sample, this clone was seen a few times. The V gene is TRBV7-2, the J gene TRBJ1-6; TRBD1 is a possible D gene (5 bases). Germline CDR1 and CDR2: SGHTA and FQGNSA. This CDR3 has 15 residues. The germline V and J ends were trimmed by 1 base and 7 bases, with 11 bases remaining between them. The CDR3 protein is CASSLVEQVNSPLHF. CDR3 coding DNA: TGTGCCAGCAGCTTAGTGGAACAGGTGAATTCACCCCTCCACTTT.

The chain links TRBV18 to TRBJ2-7; 8 bases are shared with TRBD2. V gave up 6 bases and J gave up 5 bases; unmatched junction bases: 12. The CDR3 is 15 residues long. Germline V gives CDR1 KGHSH, CDR2 LQKENI. CDR3 coding DNA: TGTGCCAGCTCCGCAAGCCGGGGGGGGGAGAACGAGCAGTACTTC. Protein: CASSASRGGENEQYF. Filled out from reference TRBV18 and TRBJ2-7, the complete variable domain reads NAGVMQNPRHLVRRRGQEARLRCSPMKGHSHVYWYRQLPEEGLKFMVYLQKENIIDESGMPKERFSAEFPKEGPSILRIQQVVRGDSAAYFCASSASRGGENEQYFGPGTRLTVT.

The chain employs TRBV7-9 and TRBJ2-1; 9 nucleotides align to TRBD1. Germline loops: CDR1 SEHNR, CDR2 FQNEAQ (reference sequence). The junction had 8 bases not matched to a gene; V was cut back by 5 bases and J by 3 bases. CDR3 length: 16 residues. The CDR3 here is CASSPPTGGFYNEQFF. For the CDR3, the DNA is TGTGCCAGCAGCCCACCGACAGGGGGATTCTACAATGAGCAGTTCTTC.

This clone was seen only once. This chain joins TRBV6-5 and TRBJ1-1, with D tentatively TRBD1 (6 bases). V lost 2 bases and J 2 bases, leaving 9 bases between the germline ends. This CDR3 contains 14 residues. Germline-derived CDR1 and CDR2 are MNHEY and SVGAGI. The CDR3 region has the DNA TGTGCCAGCAGTTACAAACAGGGTAACACTGAAGCTTTCTTT. It encodes CASSYKQGNTEAFF.

As concerns this clone: In the same sample, other DNA sequences code for this CDR3. The chain couples TRBV6-4 to TRBJ2-3; 13 bases line up with TRBD2. The CDR3 runs to 16 residues. The V gene end was trimmed by 0 bases and the J gene end by 4 bases; junction bases not matched to a gene: 1. The germline gives CDR1 MRHNA, CDR2 SNTAGT. Written as DNA, the CDR3 is TGTGCCAGCAGTGACTCCACTAGCGGGGGGGCAGATACGCAGTATTTT. It specifies CASSDSTSGGADTQYF.

CDR3 sequence (DNA): TGTGCCAGCAGACTTCAGCGGGCCACCGGGGAGCTGTTTTTT. It yields the protein CASRLQRATGELFF. The V and J genes are TRBV6-1 and TRBJ2-2, with a possible D match to TRBD2 (6 bases). Germline values: CDR1 MNHNS, CDR2 SASEGT. Trimming took off 6 bases at V and 4 bases at J, with 12 bases between the two ends. CDR3 length: 14 residues.

The rearrangement uses TRBV4-1 and TRBJ1-5; D not resolved. This CDR3 comprises 16 residues. Trimming removed 0 bases at V and 0 bases at J, with 9 bases between. CDR1 is MGHRA and CDR2 is YSYEKL in the germline V gene. The chain's CDR3 is CASSQELHSSNQPQHF. CDR3 sequence (DNA): TGCGCCAGCAGCCAAGAACTGCACTCTAGCAATCAGCCCCAGCATTTT.

V usage is TRBV28 and J usage is TRBJ1-1, with 8 bases fitting TRBD1. The CDR3 is 14 residues long. The V gene end was trimmed by 4 bases and the J gene end by 4 bases; junction bases not matched to a gene: 5. Germline V CDR1 and CDR2: MDHEN, SYDVKM. The CDR3 is CASSSPGGGTEAFF. The CDR3 DNA sequence: TGTGCCAGCAGTTCCCCAGGGGGCGGCACTGAAGCTTTCTTT.

J is TRBJ2-1 and V is TRBV6-5, with TRBD2 matching over 11 bases. The germline gives CDR1 MNHEY, CDR2 SVGAGI. This CDR3 region has 16 residues. With V trimmed by 0 bases and J by 10 bases, 8 bases remained unmatched. The CDR3 DNA follows: TGTGCCAGCAGTTACTCGTCTAGCGGGGGGATAGGGGAGCAGTTCTTC. Amino acid sequence: CASSYSSSGGIGEQFF.

The chain employs TRBV4-1 and TRBJ1-6, with 8 bases that match TRBD1. This CDR3 region has 17 residues. The ends lost 3 bases at V and 7 bases at J; junction bases unmatched: 11. Germline CDR1 MGHRA, CDR2 YSYEKL. The CDR3 protein is CASSHPGQGLGNSPLHF. CDR3 DNA: TGCGCCAGCAGCCACCCTGGACAGGGACTTGGAAATTCACCCCTCCACTTT.

This clone was detected once. The chain employs TRBV15 and TRBJ2-1, with 12 bases aligning to TRBD2. Germline V CDR1 and CDR2: LNHNV, YYDKDF (reference sequence). This CDR3 comprises 16 residues. Trimming took 1 base from V and 9 from J; bases not matched to a gene: 7. CDR3 in DNA: TGTGCCACCAGCAGAGGAACTAGCGGGAGGTTTTTTGAGCAGTTCTTC. It encodes CATSRGTSGRFFEQFF.

V and J are TRBV18 and TRBJ1-2; TRBD1 aligns across 7 bases. Germline assignment: CDR1 KGHSH and CDR2 LQKENI. V lost 3 bases to trimming and J lost 2 bases; unmatched junction nucleotides: 3. The CDR3 consists of 14 residues. The CDR3 DNA reads as TGTGCCAGCTCACCCCAACAGGGGAACTATGGCTACACCTTC. This encodes CASSPQQGNYGYTF.

This chain links TRBV10-1 with TRBJ2-1; 10 bases match TRBD1. The germline V gene encodes CDR1 WNHNN and CDR2 SYGVQD (reference sequence). CDR3 size: 16 residues. V lost 3 bases and J lost 8; bases outside the gene matches: 10. The CDR3 reads CASSDYRDRGIDEQFF. CDR3 nucleotide sequence: TGCGCCAGCAGTGACTACCGGGACAGGGGCATTGATGAGCAGTTCTTC.

V is TRBV25-1 and J is TRBJ1-1; D might be TRBD1 (6 bases). V shed 4 bases and J shed 5 bases, with 11 bases lying between them. This CDR3 is 13 amino acids long. The germline V gene has CDR1 MGHDK and CDR2 SYGVNS. The CDR3 is CASSGGGRTEAFF. For the CDR3, the DNA is TGTGCCAGCAGTGGAGGGGGTAGGACTGAAGCTTTCTTT. Using reference TRBV25-1 and TRBJ1-1 for the parts outside the CDR3, the full variable domain is EADIYQTPRYLVIGTGKKITLECSQTMGHDKMYWYQQDPGMELHLIHYSYGVNSTEKGDLSSESTVSRIRTEHFPLTLESARPSHTSQYLCASSGGGRTEAFFGQGTRLTVV.

V is TRBV29-1 and J is TRBJ1-3; D gene ambiguous. CDR3 size: 11 residues. The germline V gene encodes CDR1 SQVTM and CDR2 ANQGSEA. Deletions cut 4 bases from V and 5 bases from J, with 6 bases between. CDR3 residues: CSVVRRNTIYF. CDR3 in DNA: TGCAGCGTTGTTAGAAGAAACACCATATATTTT.

The chain recombines TRBV7-9 with TRBJ2-1; tentative D call: TRBD2 (5 bases). The CDR3 has 11 amino acids. CDR1 is SEHNR and CDR2 is FQNEAQ in the germline V gene (reference sequence). Trimming left V 9 bases short and J 9 bases short, with 12 bases between. The CDR3 region is CASGKGSEQFF. In DNA form, the CDR3 reads TGTGCCAGTGGCAAAGGGAGTGAGCAGTTCTTC.

The gene calls are TRBV9 and TRBJ1-2; 7 positions agree with TRBD1. The CDR3 extends over 14 amino acids. Trimming removed 1 base from V and 5 bases from J; junction bases left unmatched: 5. Germline V gene data show CDR1 as SGDLS and CDR2 as YYNGEE. The CDR3 coding sequence is TGTGCCAGCAGCGTACCGGGACAGTCTTATGGCTACACCTTC. It yields the protein CASSVPGQSYGYTF. The variable domain in full, completed from reference TRBV9 and TRBJ1-2, reads DSGVTQTPKHLITATGQRVTLRCSPRSGDLSVYWYQQSLDQGLQFLIQYYNGEERAKGNILERFSAQQFPDLHSELNLSSLELGDSALYFCASSVPGQSYGYTFGSGTRLTVV.

The chain has TRBV10-2 and TRBJ2-3; D is ambiguous. The CDR3 consists of 14 residues. V dropped 4 bases and J dropped 4 bases, with 12 bases sitting between them. Germline V lookup: CDR1 WSHSY, CDR2 SAAADI. The CDR3 region has the DNA TGCGCCAGCAGTGGGCCGATGGCCCCAGATACGCAGTATTTT. Amino acid sequence: CASSGPMAPDTQYF.

This clone was seen just once. V gene TRBV19 combines with J gene TRBJ2-2; D is unresolved. CDR3 length equals 14 residues. Germline V lookup: CDR1 LNHDA, CDR2 SQIVND (reference sequence). V lost 7 bases to trimming and J lost 2 bases, with 11 bases between them. The CDR3 loop is CASNRPANTGELFF. CDR3 DNA sequence: TGTGCCAGTAACAGACCCGCTAACACCGGGGAGCTGTTTTTT. The whole variable domain, remainder taken from reference TRBV19 and TRBJ2-2, is DGGITQSPKYLFRKEGQNVTLSCEQNLNHDAMYWYRQDPGQGLRLIYYSQIVNDFQKGDIAEGYSVSREKKESFPLTVTSAQKNPTAFYLCASNRPANTGELFFGEGSRLTVL.

J is TRBJ1-1 and V is TRBV10-1; 7 bases map to TRBD1. Germline V gene lookup returns CDR1 WNHNN and CDR2 SYGVQD (reference sequence). CDR3 length equals 14 residues. With V trimmed by 3 bases and J by 8 bases, 9 bases remained unmatched. In DNA, the CDR3 is TGCGCCAGCAGTGACCGGACAGGACCCCTCGAAGCTTTCTTT. As protein: CASSDRTGPLEAFF.

The chain combines TRBV6-1 with TRBJ2-2, with 9 bases lining up with TRBD1. Germline V lookup: CDR1 MNHNS, CDR2 SASEGT. CDR3 length equals 15 residues. V shed 8 bases, J shed 0 bases, and the junction held 4 bases outside the gene matches. The CDR3 DNA reads TGTGCCAGCCCGGGACAGGGCTCGAACACCGGGGAGCTGTTTTTT. Translating it yields CASPGQGSNTGELFF.

This chain connects TRBV2 to TRBJ2-7, with 8 nucleotides matching TRBD2. Per germline, CDR1 SNHLY and CDR2 FYNNEI. J gave up 0 bases and V 0 bases, and 1 base lay outside the gene matches. This CDR3 contains 15 residues. CDR3 region: CASSEASGASYEQYV. CDR3 DNA sequence: TGTGCCAGCAGTGAAGCTAGCGGGGCCTCCTACGAGCAGTACGTC.

The V and J genes are TRBV5-1 and TRBJ2-7; 8 nucleotides align to TRBD2. The J segment lost 0 bases and the V segment lost 3 bases, leaving 8 bases of the junction unmatched. From germline, CDR1 is SGHRS and CDR2 YFSETQ. The CDR3 has 16 amino acids. The CDR3: CASSSGSGAYSYEQYF. As DNA, the CDR3 is TGCGCCAGCAGCTCTGGTAGCGGGGCTTACTCCTACGAGCAGTACTTC.

This clone has only a few counts. The chain employs TRBV9 and TRBJ1-2; D is perhaps TRBD1 (5 bases). Trimming cost V 6 bases and J 6 bases, with 18 bases left between them. CDR3 length equals 14 residues. The V gene's germline CDR1 is SGDLS and CDR2 YYNGEE. The CDR3 loop is CASTKDTPPHGYTF. The CDR3 DNA reads as TGTGCCAGCACCAAGGACACTCCTCCACATGGCTACACCTTC. Based on the CDR3 plus reference TRBV9 and TRBJ1-2, the full variable domain is DSGVTQTPKHLITATGQRVTLRCSPRSGDLSVYWYQQSLDQGLQFLIQYYNGEERAKGNILERFSAQQFPDLHSELNLSSLELGDSALYFCASTKDTPPHGYTFGSGTRLTVV.

The V and J genes are TRBV5-1 and TRBJ2-7, with 12 bases that match TRBD1. The CDR3 extends over 14 amino acids. J was trimmed by 5 bases and V by 4 bases; bases with no gene match: 4. Per the germline V gene, CDR1 is SGHRS and CDR2 is YFSETQ. The CDR3 loop is CASSGGTGGDEQYV. The DNA for the CDR3 is TGCGCCAGCAGCGGCGGGACAGGGGGCGACGAGCAGTACGTC.

The rearrangement uses TRBV7-2 and TRBJ2-1; no definite D call. Germline V CDR1 and CDR2: SGHTA, FQGNSA. This CDR3 contains 13 residues. V was trimmed by 4 bases and J by 0 bases, leaving 4 bases between them. For the CDR3, the DNA is TGTGCCAGCAGCTCGAGCTCCTACAATGAGCAGTTCTTC. It codes for CASSSSSYNEQFF. Full variable domain (outside the CDR3, taken from reference TRBV7-2 and TRBJ2-1): GAGVSQSPSNKVTEKGKDVELRCDPISGHTALYWYRQSLGQGLEFLIYFQGNSAPDKSGLPSDRFSAERTGGSVSTLTIQRTQQEDSAVYLCASSSSSYNEQFFGPGTRLTVL.